Here is one T cell receptor beta chain with its context. Sequencing was performed with immunoSEQ multiplex PCR; in TCRdb, only in-frame clones are kept and a portion is missing. The sample has about 22,000 clones; 65% to 90% are singletons. With V trimmed by 6 bases and J by 2 bases, 5 bases remained unmatched. The CDR3 loop spans 15 amino acids. Per germline, CDR1 MNHEY and CDR2 SVGAGI. This record belongs to a study of control samples from healthy donors and cancer patients. This chain links TRBV6-5 with TRBJ2-3, with TRBD2 identical over 10 bases. Specimen: PBMCs. The receptor was isolated from a man aged 55 to 70 with head and neck cancer. The CDR3 coding sequence is TGTGCCAGCAGCTGGACTAGCGGAGACACAGATACGCAGTATTTT. Protein sequence: CASSWTSGDTDTQYF.